The 30 T cell receptor beta chains reported below all come from one sample, sequenced in a study of T cells after yellow fever vaccination. TCRdb reprocessed the 5' RACE reads via MiXCR and lists one record per CDR3 protein. The sample carries about 400,000 distinct CDR3 sequences, about 6.2% recorded once. Source: PBMCs, taken 5 days after the yellow fever booster vaccination. These receptors originate from a man aged 25 to 40 who received the YFV17D yellow fever vaccine.

This clonotype was picked up a small number of times. The chain recombines TRBV20-1 with TRBJ1-1; D gene unclear. The CDR3 runs to 14 residues. Trimming left V 1 base short and J 4 bases short, with 13 bases between. Germline CDR1 reads DFQATT; CDR2 reads SNEGSKA (reference sequence). Here the CDR3 reads CSARGPLSGTEAFF. The DNA of the CDR3 is TGCAGTGCTAGAGGGCCCCTCTCGGGCACTGAAGCTTTCTTT.

The chain has TRBV20-1 and TRBJ2-7; 8 bases line up with TRBD2. This CDR3 is built from 13 residues. Trimming removed 6 bases from V and 5 bases from J; junction bases left unmatched: 9. CDR1 is DFQATT, CDR2 SNEGSKA, per germline (reference sequence). The DNA of the CDR3 is TGCAGTGCCAGAAGGACTAGCCGGGACGAGCAGTACTTC. It translates to CSARRTSRDEQYF.

The table lists this clonotype with a few counts. The gene calls are TRBV5-6 and TRBJ2-3, with D possibly TRBD1 on 5 matching bases. The V end lost 2 bases, the J end lost 3 bases, and 13 bases lay between the germline ends. The germline gives CDR1 SGHDT, CDR2 YYEEEE. The CDR3 covers 15 residues. The CDR3 reads CASSFWTRETDTQYF. The CDR3 bases are TGTGCCAGCAGCTTTTGGACACGAGAGACAGATACGCAGTATTTT.

The chain recombines TRBV5-6 with TRBJ1-1; D perhaps matches TRBD1 (6 bases). The CDR3 has 15 residues. Germline V gene sequence: CDR1 SGHDT, CDR2 YYEEEE. The V and J ends lost 8 bases and 1 base respectively, with 18 bases between them. The CDR3 protein is CARSRRPGQNTEAFF. The CDR3 nucleotides read TGTGCCAGGAGCCGCCGACCGGGACAGAACACTGAAGCTTTCTTT.

This clonotype has a count of ten or more. The gene calls are TRBV2 and TRBJ2-2, with 9 bases fitting TRBD2. Trimming removed 8 bases from V and 3 bases from J; junction bases left unmatched: 10. Germline assignment: CDR1 SNHLY and CDR2 FYNNEI. CDR3 length equals 16 residues. The CDR3 DNA reads as TGTGCCAGCGGCGTAATTAGCGGGAGATACACCGGGGAGCTGTTTTTT. Amino acids: CASGVISGRYTGELFF.

This clonotype was seen at least ten times. This chain joins TRBV7-2 and TRBJ2-5; D perhaps matches TRBD1 (6 bases). The germline V gene encodes CDR1 SGHTA and CDR2 FQGNSA. The CDR3 is made up of 14 amino acids. The V and J ends lost 5 bases and 4 bases respectively, with 14 bases between them. CDR3 bases: TGTGCCAGCAGCAATACAGGGACCAGAGAGACCCAGTACTTC. Amino acid sequence: CASSNTGTRETQYF.

The V call is TRBV11-2, the J call TRBJ2-1; TRBD2 aligns across 10 bases. This CDR3 has 17 amino acids. V lost 1 base, J lost 2 bases, and 5 bases stayed unmatched. Germline V gives CDR1 SGHAT, CDR2 FQNNGV. For the CDR3, the DNA is TGTGCCAGCAGCTTAGGAGTAGCGGGAGGTGCCTACAATGAGCAGTTCTTC. This translates into CASSLGVAGGAYNEQFF.

The chain uses TRBV2 and TRBJ2-7; D remains unclear. Trimming left V 6 bases short and J 7 bases short, with 13 bases between. Germline-derived CDR1 and CDR2 are SNHLY and FYNNEI. The CDR3 loop spans 12 amino acids. CDR3 nucleotides: TGTGCCAGCAGGTGGGCCTCTTGGGAGCAGTACTTC. Residues: CASRWASWEQYF.

The rearrangement uses TRBV19 and TRBJ2-7; D may be TRBD2 (6 bases). Per the germline V gene, CDR1 is LNHDA and CDR2 is SQIVND (reference sequence). The CDR3 totals 14 residues. V was pared by 9 bases and J by 7 bases, with 22 bases between. The CDR3 nucleotides are TGTGCCAGCACCAATAGCGGACAAGAACCAGAGCAGTACTTC. Translated: CASTNSGQEPEQYF. The complete variable domain, with remaining parts taken from reference TRBV19 and TRBJ2-7, reads DGGITQSPKYLFRKEGQNVTLSCEQNLNHDAMYWYRQDPGQGLRLIYYSQIVNDFQKGDIAEGYSVSREKKESFPLTVTSAQKNPTAFYLCASTNSGQEPEQYFGPGTRLTVT.

As for this clonotype: A much larger clone lies one base from this, so it may be a read error. The rearrangement links TRBV3-1 to TRBJ2-1; D remains unclear. Germline values: CDR1 LGHDT, CDR2 YNNKEL (reference sequence). This CDR3 spans 16 amino acids. DNA for the CDR3: TGTGCCTGCAGCCATTTAGAGACCCGATGGGACAATGAGCAGTTCTTC. Translated: CACSHLETRWDNEQFF.

The rearrangement uses TRBV19 and TRBJ1-1, with a weak D call TRBD1 (6 bases). V shed 6 bases and J shed 3 bases, with 14 bases lying between them. The length of the CDR3 is 14 residues. Germline V gene lookup returns CDR1 LNHDA and CDR2 SQIVND (reference sequence). The CDR3 protein is CASRGTQIDTEAFF. As DNA, the CDR3 is TGTGCCAGTAGGGGGACACAGATCGACACTGAAGCTTTCTTT.

The sample holds many counts of this clonotype. The V call is TRBV5-1, the J call TRBJ2-7; TRBD1 matches at 8 bases. J gave up 5 bases and V 5 bases, and 6 bases lay outside the gene matches. Germline V gene sequence: CDR1 SGHRS, CDR2 YFSETQ. The CDR3 runs to 13 residues. DNA for the CDR3: TGCGCCAGCAGGACGGACAGGGCCAACGAGCAGTACTTC. Translation gives CASRTDRANEQYF.

This clonotype was seen at least ten times. V is TRBV11-2 and J is TRBJ2-1; TRBD2 aligns across 10 bases. The CDR3 loop spans 16 amino acids. J was trimmed by 4 bases and V by 2 bases; bases with no gene match: 5. Germline-derived CDR1 and CDR2 are SGHAT and FQNNGV. The CDR3 sequence is CASSLRTSGAYNEQFF. CDR3 in DNA: TGTGCCAGCAGCTTAAGGACTAGCGGAGCTTACAATGAGCAGTTCTTC.

This clonotype was observed at least ten times. The rearrangement uses TRBV12-3 or TRBV12-4 and TRBJ1-1; the D gene is possibly TRBD1 (5 bases). Trimming left V 2 bases short and J 9 bases short, with 22 bases between. The CDR3 has 16 amino acids. The CDR3 protein is CASSLSMGRDLSKAFF. CDR3 bases: TGTGCCAGCAGTTTAAGTATGGGCAGGGATTTGAGTAAAGCTTTCTTT.

The genes are TRBV7-3 and TRBJ1-1; D might be TRBD1 (6 bases). V shed 5 bases and J shed 4 bases, with 14 bases lying between them. Germline V gives CDR1 SGHTA, CDR2 FQGTGA. The length of the CDR3 is 14 residues. The CDR3 is CASSAYREATEAFF. CDR3 sequence (DNA): TGTGCCAGCAGCGCCTACAGGGAGGCCACTGAAGCTTTCTTT.

The rearrangement uses TRBV10-3 and TRBJ1-1; 7 nucleotides agree with TRBD1. The CDR3 contains 17 residues. Germline V gene lookup returns CDR1 ENHRY and CDR2 SYGVKD. The ends lost 0 bases at V and 2 bases at J; junction bases unmatched: 9. Written as DNA, the CDR3 is TGTGCCATCAGTGAGTCGAAATGGACAGGACCAAACACTGAAGCTTTCTTT. It codes for CAISESKWTGPNTEAFF.

The V call is TRBV10-1, the J call TRBJ2-7; no reliable D call. Trimming took 6 bases from V and 0 from J, leaving 12 bases between them. Looked up from germline, CDR1 is WNHNN and CDR2 is SYGVQD (reference sequence). This CDR3 has 14 amino acids. The CDR3 nucleotides read TGCGCCAGCAGGACGAGGAACAGCTCCTACGAGCAGTACTTC. Its protein is CASRTRNSSYEQYF.

This clonotype came up a few times. The V and J genes are TRBV6-2 or TRBV6-3 and TRBJ2-7; 12 nucleotides line up with TRBD2. Germline V gene data show CDR1 as MNHEY and CDR2 as SVGEGT. CDR3 size: 15 residues. Trimming removed 8 bases from V and 0 bases from J; junction bases left unmatched: 5. In nucleotides, the CDR3 is TGTGCCAGCCGGACTAGCGGGACTCTCTCCTACGAGCAGTACTTC. Its protein is CASRTSGTLSYEQYF.

This clonotype was detected many times. The chain joins TRBV29-1 to TRBJ2-2; maybe TRBD1 (5 bases). From germline, CDR1 is SQVTM and CDR2 ANQGSEA. V lost 7 bases to trimming and J lost 3 bases, with 12 bases between them. The CDR3 is made up of 13 amino acids. The CDR3 DNA reads as TGCAGCGACCGCAGGGTAGACACCGGGGAGCTGTTTTTT. It codes for CSDRRVDTGELFF.

This clonotype was detected ten times or more. This sequence joins TRBV15 and TRBJ1-5; D gene uncertain. From germline, CDR1 is LNHNV and CDR2 YYDKDF (reference sequence). V shed 1 base and J shed 2 bases, with 3 bases lying between them. The CDR3 has 13 amino acids. As DNA, the CDR3 is TGTGCCACCAGCAGAGCCGGCAATCAGCCCCAGCATTTT. Amino acids: CATSRAGNQPQHF.

The CDR3, as DNA: TGCGCCAGCAGCTTGGTCGGAAGGGTAAACATTCAGTACTTC. It encodes CASSLVGRVNIQYF. The V gene is TRBV5-1, the J gene TRBJ2-4, with D unclear. This CDR3 is 14 amino acids long. CDR1 is SGHRS, CDR2 YFSETQ, per germline. V lost 0 bases and J 6 bases, leaving 10 bases between the germline ends.

This clonotype has at least ten counts. This chain uses TRBV6-2 or TRBV6-3 with TRBJ2-7, with a tentative D call TRBD2 (6 bases). Germline V gene lookup returns CDR1 MNHEY and CDR2 SVGEGT. The CDR3 runs to 14 residues. Trimming cost V 6 bases and J 2 bases, with 14 bases left between them. The CDR3 nucleotides are TGTGCCAGCAGAGAACCAGGGAGGACCTACGAGCAGTACTTC. It specifies CASREPGRTYEQYF.

This clonotype turned up a few times. The V call is TRBV30, the J call TRBJ2-3; TRBD2 matches at 7 bases. Germline-derived CDR1 and CDR2 are GTSNPN and SVGIG (reference sequence). This CDR3 has 12 amino acids. With V trimmed by 1 base and J by 9 bases, 4 bases remained unmatched. The CDR3 here is CAWSAILATQYF. CDR3 nucleotides: TGTGCCTGGAGTGCTATACTAGCGACGCAGTATTTT.

The chain is built from TRBV3-1 and TRBJ2-1; 14 positions agree with TRBD2. V trimming: 5 bases; J trimming: 12 bases; junction bases outside the gene matches: 9. CDR1 is LGHDT, CDR2 YNNKEL, per germline (reference sequence). The CDR3 length is 15 residues. The CDR3 loop reads CASSYQGLAGGRQFF. As DNA, the CDR3 is TGTGCCAGCAGCTACCAAGGACTAGCGGGAGGTCGGCAGTTCTTC.

V and J are TRBV14 and TRBJ2-2, with no clear D. CDR3 length equals 13 residues. Between the trimmed V and J ends, which lost 0 bases and 16 bases, there was a span of 15 bases. Germline V gene lookup returns CDR1 SGHDN and CDR2 FVKESK. The CDR3 coding sequence is TGTGCCAGCAGCCAAGAGGCCCGGGCCCCGAGGTTTTTT. Its protein product is CASSQEARAPRFF.

This chain connects TRBV5-1 to TRBJ2-3; TRBD1 might be the D (6 bases). Germline CDR1 and CDR2: SGHRS and YFSETQ. Trimming cost V 0 bases and J 1 base, with 18 bases left between them. This CDR3 contains 18 residues. The CDR3 reads CASSLARGNRARTDTQYF. The CDR3 nucleotides are TGCGCCAGCAGCTTGGCCCGTGGTAACAGGGCTCGCACAGATACGCAGTATTTT.

The chain combines TRBV20-1 with TRBJ1-2, with TRBD1 matching over 7 bases. The CDR3 runs to 14 residues. CDR1 DFQATT and CDR2 SNEGSKA come from the germline V gene (reference sequence). V dropped 0 bases and J dropped 6; count of bases not matched to a gene: 7. The DNA for the CDR3 is TGCAGTGCTAGAGATGCCCAAACAGGGGATGGCTACACCTTC. This codes for CSARDAQTGDGYTF.

The table lists this clonotype with many counts. This chain links TRBV5-1 with TRBJ2-2, with D possibly matching TRBD1 (5 bases). Germline V gene lookup returns CDR1 SGHRS and CDR2 YFSETQ. CDR3 length: 16 amino acids. V lost 5 bases to trimming and J lost 0 bases, with 14 bases between them. The CDR3 coding sequence is TGCGCCAGCAGTCCGAGGACAACTTCGAACACCGGGGAGCTGTTTTTT. Translation: CASSPRTTSNTGELFF.

This clonotype was picked up a small number of times. V and J are TRBV7-2 and TRBJ2-5; 11 nucleotides align to TRBD2. CDR1 and CDR2 (germline): SGHTA, FQGNSA. J was trimmed by 5 bases and V by 6 bases; bases with no gene match: 8. This CDR3 has 15 residues. The DNA of the CDR3 is TGTGCCAGCAGGATGAAAAGGACTAGCGGGGAGACCCAGTACTTC. Translation gives CASRMKRTSGETQYF.

This chain joins TRBV10-1 and TRBJ2-7, with 7 bases identical to TRBD1. Germline-derived CDR1 and CDR2 are WNHNN and SYGVQD (reference sequence). V lost 6 bases to trimming and J lost 4 bases; unmatched junction nucleotides: 12. This CDR3 is built from 15 residues. The CDR3 sequence is CASREQGPLSYEQYF. The CDR3 DNA follows: TGCGCCAGCAGGGAACAGGGGCCCCTCTCTTACGAGCAGTACTTC.